The next 11 T cell receptor beta chains were all read from a single sample in a study of blood T cells in healthy people across ages. The use of a sample-barcoded 5' primer and a J-beta primer mix characterized a second PCR of roughly 6 to 12 cycles. TCRdb re-derived calls from the 5' RACE reads in MiXCR, one entry per CDR3 protein. In the table there are roughly 1,000,000 distinct CDR3 sequences, 25% of which are singletons. These data are also associated with another study on T cells of mothers and their children.

The sequencing input was blood. These receptor sequences come from a girl aged 2-10 years in good health.

The chain links TRBV3-1 to TRBJ1-1; possible D gene TRBD1, 5 bases. The CDR3 extends over 13 amino acids. The V and J ends lost 0 bases and 8 bases respectively, with 10 bases between them. CDR1 is LGHDT and CDR2 is YNNKEL in the germline V gene (reference sequence). CDR3 nucleotide sequence: TGTGCCAGCAGCCAAGATTGGGCAGGGGAAGCTTTCTTT. Protein product: CASSQDWAGEAFF.

This clonotype has ten or more counts. The chain has TRBV7-9 and TRBJ1-1, with D tentatively TRBD1 (5 bases). The CDR3 contains 13 residues. The germline CDR1 and CDR2 sequences are SEHNR and FQNEAQ (reference sequence). Deletions cut 5 bases from V and 1 base from J, with 8 bases between. The CDR3 loop is CASSPTANTEAFF. The CDR3 nucleotides are TGTGCCAGCAGCCCGACAGCGAACACTGAAGCTTTCTTT.

This clonotype has a handful of counts. The CDR3 DNA reads as TGTGCCAGCAGTTTTAATCGTCCTGGAAACACCATATATTTT. Its translation is CASSFNRPGNTIYF. This chain connects TRBV28 to TRBJ1-3; D remains unclear. The CDR3 contains 14 residues. Germline CDR1 and CDR2: MDHEN and SYDVKM. V lost 3 bases and J lost 2, with 8 bases in between.

This clonotype has only a few counts. CDR3 sequence (DNA): TGCAGCGCCGATACAGGGGAACTTGACGAGCAGTACTTC. This gives the protein CSADTGELDEQYF. V gene TRBV29-1 combines with J gene TRBJ2-7; 7 bases match TRBD1. Looked up from germline, CDR1 is SQVTM and CDR2 is ANQGSEA. V shed 7 bases and J 5 bases; nucleotides not matched to a gene: 11. The CDR3 has 13 residues.

The chain couples TRBV20-1 to TRBJ2-7; D remains unclear. The CDR3 has 13 amino acids. Germline CDR1 is DFQATT and CDR2 is SNEGSKA (reference sequence). V lost 0 bases and J 7 bases, leaving 13 bases between the germline ends. The CDR3 here is CSARDEGIKEQYF. CDR3 nucleotides: TGCAGTGCTAGAGATGAAGGCATTAAAGAGCAGTACTTC.

The gene calls are TRBV7-2 and TRBJ1-2; 9 positions match TRBD1. Germline CDR1 is SGHTA and CDR2 is FQGNSA. This CDR3 contains 15 residues. V lost 5 bases and J lost 4; bases outside the gene matches: 8. The chain's CDR3 is CASSRDRDRAYGYTF. The CDR3 DNA reads as TGTGCCAGCAGCCGAGACCGGGACAGGGCCTATGGCTACACCTTC.

V usage is TRBV5-6 and J usage is TRBJ2-1; D assignment may be TRBD1 or TRBD2 (5 bases each). V lost 8 bases and J lost 4, with 13 bases in between. This CDR3 spans 13 amino acids. Germline CDR1 SGHDT, CDR2 YYEEEE. CDR3 sequence: CASSPGRYNEQFF. In DNA, the CDR3 is TGTGCCAGTTCTCCGGGACGGTACAATGAGCAGTTCTTC.

This clonotype has just a few counts. The chain combines TRBV7-2 with TRBJ2-1; 15 bases are shared with TRBD2. The germline V gene encodes CDR1 SGHTA and CDR2 FQGNSA. CDR3 length equals 16 residues. The trim removed 5 bases at V and 10 bases at J, leaving 9 bases unmatched. DNA of the CDR3: TGTGCCAGCAGCGAACGGACTAGCGGGGGGGCCCGCGAGCAGTTCTTC. Translated, it gives CASSERTSGGAREQFF.

V usage is TRBV7-2 and J usage is TRBJ2-3, with unresolved D. CDR1 is SGHTA and CDR2 is FQGNSA in the germline V gene. This CDR3 spans 16 amino acids. Trimming removed 3 bases at V and 6 bases at J, with 19 bases between. DNA of the CDR3: TGTGCCAGCAGCTTGTCCCCCTTGACCGCTCAGGATACGCAGTATTTT. Translated, it gives CASSLSPLTAQDTQYF.

The sample holds a few counts of this clonotype. This chain links TRBV12-3 or TRBV12-4 with TRBJ2-5; no clear D gene. This CDR3 has 11 amino acids. V shed 6 bases and J shed 8 bases, with 10 bases lying between them. The chain's CDR3 is CASRSQATQYF. The CDR3 DNA is TGTGCCAGCAGGTCCCAAGCAACCCAGTACTTC.

The chain carries TRBV4-2 and TRBJ1-4, with TRBD1 matching 7 bases. The CDR3 runs 15 residues. V shed 1 base, J shed 8 bases, and the junction held 7 bases outside the gene matches. Germline V gene lookup returns CDR1 LGHNA and CDR2 YNFKEQ. The CDR3 sequence is CASSQAGQLTEKLFF. The CDR3 bases are TGTGCCAGCAGCCAAGCGGGACAGCTGACAGAAAAACTGTTTTTT.